What follows are 3 T cell receptor beta chains derived from one specimen sequenced in a study of shared clonotypes between healthy human individuals. Profiled with immunoSEQ multiplex PCR; TCRdb holds only in-frame clones, not every one. The repertoire includes 2 million to 3 million clones, approximately 92% of them detected once, and over 0.12% sits in the top ten. Sequencing was done on a sample of naive CD4+ T cells sorted from blood. Subset described: CD45RA+ positively selected. The receptors were gathered from a man aged 18 to 30 in good health.

V and J are TRBV5-1 and TRBJ1-2, with no clear D. Between the trimmed V and J ends, which lost 0 bases and 0 bases, there was a span of 6 bases. From germline, CDR1 is SGHRS and CDR2 YFSETQ. The CDR3 is 14 residues long. CDR3 sequence (DNA): TGCGCCAGCAGCTTGGTCATAGCTAACTATGGCTACACCTTC. Translated: CASSLVIANYGYTF.

The chain has TRBV5-4 and TRBJ1-2; D call uncertain. The CDR3 extends over 14 amino acids. The germline gives CDR1 SGHNT, CDR2 YYREEE (reference sequence). The germline V and J ends were trimmed by 1 base and 0 bases, with 7 bases remaining between them. CDR3 DNA sequence: TGTGCCAGCAGCTTGTGGATCTCTAACTATGGCTACACCTTC. Translation: CASSLWISNYGYTF.

V gene TRBV19 combines with J gene TRBJ2-4, with D tentatively TRBD2 (5 bases). Germline lookup yields CDR1 LNHDA and CDR2 SQIVND (reference sequence). The CDR3 totals 16 residues. V lost 3 bases and J lost 1, with 13 bases in between. The CDR3 sequence is CASSMNTPGAKNIQYF. The CDR3 bases are TGTGCCAGTAGTATGAACACCCCGGGGGCCAAAAACATTCAGTACTTC.